This note documents a single TCR beta chain sequence. Its antigen remains unknown. The CDR3 consists of 18 residues. In germline, CDR1 is MNHNS, CDR2 SASEGT. With V trimmed by 1 base and J by 0 bases, 8 bases remained unmatched. The sample originates from a study of blood T cells in healthy people across ages. Study-level points and caveats: Long-lived donors exceeded aged donors in naive CD4+ cells and diversity.

A sample-barcoded 5' primer and a J-beta primer mix were used in a second PCR of about 6 to 12 cycles. TCRdb redid the calling of the 5' RACE reads with MiXCR, one entry per CDR3 protein. The sample comprises about 1,400,000 distinct CDR3 sequences, 55% to 75% of which are singletons, and over 5.5% rests with the top ten. The receptor was isolated from a man aged 18 to 29 in good health. The chain employs TRBV6-1 and TRBJ1-2; 10 bases are shared with TRBD1. Material for sequencing was blood. The chain's CDR3 is CASSEDGTGVYANYGYTF. As DNA, the CDR3 is TGTGCCAGCAGTGAAGATGGGACAGGGGTATACGCTAACTATGGCTACACCTTC.